This TCR beta chain was identified during a study of blood T cell repertoires in COVID-19. Whole-study context: The United States, Italy and Spain supplied acute and convalescent COVID-19 samples. In each case, the material was cDNA or gDNA derived from T cells, B-cell-depleted T cells, or PBMCs.

The repertoire was sequenced with immunoSEQ multiplex PCR; TCRdb's copy has only in-frame clones and lacks some. The data contain about 150,000 clones, over 75% of them singletons. Enrolled during active infection, Seattle patients were then followed longitudinally. The TCR originated in a man older than 75 with COVID-19, enrolled during active disease. Sequenced: peripheral blood.

The CDR3 sequence is CASSHVGGEDQPQHF. The DNA of the CDR3 is TGTGCCAGCAGCCACGTCGGGGGGGAAGATCAGCCCCAGCATTTT. V is TRBV7-9 and J is TRBJ1-5, with D possibly TRBD1 on 5 matching bases. Trimming pared 5 bases from V and 5 bases from J, leaving 16 bases between. CDR1 SEHNR and CDR2 FQNEAQ come from the germline V gene (reference sequence). The CDR3 length is 15 residues.